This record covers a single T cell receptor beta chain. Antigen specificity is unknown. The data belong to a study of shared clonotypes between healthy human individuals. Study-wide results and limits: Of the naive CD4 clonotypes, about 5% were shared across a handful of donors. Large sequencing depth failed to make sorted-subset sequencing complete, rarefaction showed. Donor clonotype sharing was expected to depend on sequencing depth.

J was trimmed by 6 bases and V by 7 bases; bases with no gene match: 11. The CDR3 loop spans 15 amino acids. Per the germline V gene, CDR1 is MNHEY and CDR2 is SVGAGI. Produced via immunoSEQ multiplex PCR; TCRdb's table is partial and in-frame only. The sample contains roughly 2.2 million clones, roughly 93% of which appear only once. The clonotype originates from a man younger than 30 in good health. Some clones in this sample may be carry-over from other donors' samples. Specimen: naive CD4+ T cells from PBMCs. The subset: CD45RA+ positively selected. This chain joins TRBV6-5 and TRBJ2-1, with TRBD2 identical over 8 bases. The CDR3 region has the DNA TGTGCCAGCACCGATGGTTCTAGCGGGCGCAATGAGCAGTTCTTC. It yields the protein CASTDGSSGRNEQFF.